The source of this T cell receptor beta chain is a study of beta chain features in type 1 diabetes. With 2 bases clipped from V and 5 bases from J, the junction kept 17 bases outside the gene matches. Germline assignment: CDR1 KGHSH and CDR2 LQKENI. There are 18 residues in the CDR3. Expressed TCRB transcripts were sequenced after all isolated RNA was converted to cDNA. For naive, central memory and regulatory T cell samples, reads averaged around 3.5 million. The method was immunoSEQ multiplex PCR; TCRdb's version includes in-frame clones alone and lacks a portion of them. The sample records 400,000 or so clones, around 10% being singletons. Regarding the study as a whole: The naive, central memory and Treg TCRB repertoires of patients appeared to be more similar to one another than those of healthy donors. All four CD4+ subsets of Type 1 diabetes patients contained TCRB CDR3s that were moderately but significantly shorter.

This clone was observed many times. Its antigen is not known. Sorted populations were all over 98% pure. The source of this sequence is a man under 40 with type 1 diabetes. Sequencing was done on a sample of central memory CD4+ T cells from blood. The rearrangement joins TRBV18 to TRBJ1-1; 7 nucleotides agree with TRBD1. CDR3 in DNA: TGTGCCAGCTCACCAAACAGGGGACGGACTTCGACGGGGACTGAAGCTTTCTTT. This translates into CASSPNRGRTSTGTEAFF.